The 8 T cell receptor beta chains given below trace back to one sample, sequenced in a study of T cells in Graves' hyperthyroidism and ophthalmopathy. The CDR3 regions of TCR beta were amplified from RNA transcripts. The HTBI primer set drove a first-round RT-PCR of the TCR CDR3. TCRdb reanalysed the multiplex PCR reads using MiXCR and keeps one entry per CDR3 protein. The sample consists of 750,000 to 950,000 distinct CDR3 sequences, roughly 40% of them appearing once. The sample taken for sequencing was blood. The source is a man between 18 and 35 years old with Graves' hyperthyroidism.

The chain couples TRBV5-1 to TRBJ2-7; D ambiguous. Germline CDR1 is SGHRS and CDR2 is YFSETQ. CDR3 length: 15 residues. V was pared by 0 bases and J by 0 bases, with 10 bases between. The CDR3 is CASSLVSIDSYEQYF. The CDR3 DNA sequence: TGCGCCAGCAGCTTGGTCTCCATTGACTCCTACGAGCAGTACTTC.

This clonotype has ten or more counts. The CDR3 sequence: CSVPPETQRYRGEAFF. Here the CDR3 DNA reads TGCAGCGTTCCTCCGGAGACCCAACGATACAGGGGTGAAGCTTTCTTT. The rearrangement joins TRBV29-1 to TRBJ1-1; 7 positions agree with TRBD1. The CDR3 extends over 16 amino acids. Germline V lookup: CDR1 SQVTM, CDR2 ANQGSEA. The ends lost 5 bases at V and 7 bases at J; junction bases unmatched: 19.

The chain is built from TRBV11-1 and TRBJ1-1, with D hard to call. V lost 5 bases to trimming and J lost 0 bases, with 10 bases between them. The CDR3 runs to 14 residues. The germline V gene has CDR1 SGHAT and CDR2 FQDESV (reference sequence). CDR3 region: CASSQELMNTEAFF. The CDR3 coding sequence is TGTGCCAGCAGCCAAGAGCTCATGAACACTGAAGCTTTCTTT.

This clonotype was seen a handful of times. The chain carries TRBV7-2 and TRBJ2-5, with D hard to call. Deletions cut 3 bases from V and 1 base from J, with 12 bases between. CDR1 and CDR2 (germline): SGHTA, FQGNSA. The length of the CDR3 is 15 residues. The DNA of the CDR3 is TGTGCCAGCAGCTTGAGTTCCGCGGCCCAAGAGACCCAGTACTTC. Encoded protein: CASSLSSAAQETQYF. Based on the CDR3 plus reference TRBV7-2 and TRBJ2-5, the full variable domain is GAGVSQSPSNKVTEKGKDVELRCDPISGHTALYWYRQSLGQGLEFLIYFQGNSAPDKSGLPSDRFSAERTGGSVSTLTIQRTQQEDSAVYLCASSLSSAAQETQYFGPGTRLLVL.

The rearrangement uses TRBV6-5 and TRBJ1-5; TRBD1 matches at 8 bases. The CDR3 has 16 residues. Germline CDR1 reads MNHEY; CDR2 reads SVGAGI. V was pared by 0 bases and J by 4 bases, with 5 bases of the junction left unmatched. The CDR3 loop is CASSYSSGGTNQPQHF. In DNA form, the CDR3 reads TGTGCCAGCAGTTACTCTTCAGGGGGCACGAATCAGCCCCAGCATTTT.

The CDR3 DNA reads TGTGCCAGCAGCCGCCGGGACAGGGGCAGCCACGAGCAGTACTTC. As protein: CASSRRDRGSHEQYF. This chain joins TRBV7-9 and TRBJ2-5; 10 nucleotides agree with TRBD1. The assigned J gene may be wrong: the sequence end matches TRBJ2-7 better. The germline V gene encodes CDR1 SEHNR and CDR2 FQNEAQ (reference sequence). This CDR3 contains 15 residues.

The CDR3 coding sequence is TGTGCCAGCAGCTGGGGATACATAGGGGGCAATCAGCCCCAGCATTTT. This gives the protein CASSWGYIGGNQPQHF. The V gene is TRBV5-5, the J gene TRBJ1-5, with D maybe TRBD1 (5 bases). Per the germline V gene, CDR1 is SGHKS and CDR2 is YYEKEE (reference sequence). The V end was cut by 3 bases, the J end by 2 bases, with 15 bases between. CDR3 length equals 16 residues.

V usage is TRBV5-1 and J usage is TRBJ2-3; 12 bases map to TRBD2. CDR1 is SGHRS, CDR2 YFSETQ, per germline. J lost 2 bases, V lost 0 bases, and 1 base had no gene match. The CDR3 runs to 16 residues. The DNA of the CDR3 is TGCGCCAGCAGCTTGGGACTAGCGGGGGTCACAGATACGCAGTATTTT. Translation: CASSLGLAGVTDTQYF.